The present T cell receptor beta chain was sequenced within a study of response to subunit inactivated influenza vaccine. The CDR3 contains 16 residues. Deletions cut 7 bases from V and 0 bases from J, with 19 bases between. CDR1 is SGHVS and CDR2 is FQNEAQ in the germline V gene. This clonotype has a count of ten or more. TCRdb reanalysed the RT-PCR reads using MiXCR and keeps one entry per CDR3 protein. The sample consists of hundreds of thousands of distinct CDR3 sequences, around 18% of them appearing once. This receptor was obtained from a man aged 50 to 59 who received an inactivated influenza vaccine. The starting material was PBMCs from blood, obtained roughly 5 days after vaccination. The gene calls are TRBV7-8 and TRBJ2-7, with a tentative D call TRBD2 (5 bases). The CDR3 loop reads CASTPTRVFVSYEQYF. CDR3 coding DNA: TGTGCCAGCACCCCAACGAGGGTATTCGTCTCCTACGAGCAGTACTTC.